This TCR beta chain was found in a study of OX40 agonist ivuxolimab in advanced cancers. Study background: Of the participants, around 43% had some prior anti-PD-1, anti-PD-L1 or anti-CTLA-4 therapy, which was allowed.

This clone was observed a single time. Generated by immunoSEQ multiplex PCR, the TCRdb table keeps only in-frame clones and is missing some. Of over 35,000 clones in the sample, approximately 87% were seen once. Collection of blood occurred at baseline, at cycle 4 day 1, and at cycle 7 day 1. Per the germline V gene, CDR1 is SGHKS and CDR2 is YYEKEE (reference sequence). Between the trimmed V and J ends, which lost 5 bases and 5 bases, there was a span of 10 bases. The CDR3 has 12 residues. The clonotype originates from an adult with an advanced solid tumor such as melanoma, head and neck, liver or kidney cancer. V is TRBV5-5 and J is TRBJ1-1; D not resolved. Sequenced here: CD4+ or CD8+ T cells sorted from blood, sampled in a trial of the OX40 agonist ivuxolimab. CDR3 coding DNA: TGTGCCAGCAGAACACTAAATACTGAAGCTTTCTTT. Its protein is CASRTLNTEAFF.